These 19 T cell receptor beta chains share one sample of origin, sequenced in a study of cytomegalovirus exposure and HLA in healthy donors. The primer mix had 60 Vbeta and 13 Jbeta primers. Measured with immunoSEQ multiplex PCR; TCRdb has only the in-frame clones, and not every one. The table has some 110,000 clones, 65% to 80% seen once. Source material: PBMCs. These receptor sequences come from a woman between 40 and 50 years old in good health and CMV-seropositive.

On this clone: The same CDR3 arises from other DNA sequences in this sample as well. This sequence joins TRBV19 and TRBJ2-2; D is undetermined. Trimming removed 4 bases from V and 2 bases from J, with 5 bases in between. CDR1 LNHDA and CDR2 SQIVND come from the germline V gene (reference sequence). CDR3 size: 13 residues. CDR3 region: CASSTTNTGELFF. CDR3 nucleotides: TGTGCCAGTAGTACGACAAACACCGGGGAGCTGTTTTTT.

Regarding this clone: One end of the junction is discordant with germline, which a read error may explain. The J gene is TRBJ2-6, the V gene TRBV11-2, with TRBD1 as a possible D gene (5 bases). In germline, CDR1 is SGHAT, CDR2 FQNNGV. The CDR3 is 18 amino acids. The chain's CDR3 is CASSYPKDKSSGANVLPF. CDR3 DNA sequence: TGTGCCAGCAGCTACCCCAAGGACAAAAGTTCTGGGGCCAACGTCCTGCCTTTC.

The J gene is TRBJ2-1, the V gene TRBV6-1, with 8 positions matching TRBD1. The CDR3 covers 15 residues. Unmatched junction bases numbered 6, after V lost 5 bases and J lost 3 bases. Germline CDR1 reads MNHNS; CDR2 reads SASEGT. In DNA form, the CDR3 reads TGTGCCAGCAGTCCACGGACAGGGTACTACAATGAGCAGTTCTTC. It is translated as CASSPRTGYYNEQFF.

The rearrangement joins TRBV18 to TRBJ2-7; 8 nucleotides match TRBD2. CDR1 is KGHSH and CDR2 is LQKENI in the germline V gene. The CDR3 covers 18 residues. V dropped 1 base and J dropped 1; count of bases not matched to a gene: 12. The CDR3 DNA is TGTGCCAGCTCACCACTCTTCGACACTAGCGGTTCGTCCTACGAGCAGTACTTC. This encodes CASSPLFDTSGSSYEQYF.

The DNA for the CDR3 is TGTGCCAGCAGTACTAAAGAGGGAGATACGCAGTATTTT. Encoded protein: CASSTKEGDTQYF. V and J are TRBV2 and TRBJ2-3; TRBD2 is a possible D gene (5 bases). Looked up from germline, CDR1 is SNHLY and CDR2 is FYNNEI. V lost 5 bases and J 5 bases, leaving 11 bases between the germline ends. The CDR3 runs 13 residues.

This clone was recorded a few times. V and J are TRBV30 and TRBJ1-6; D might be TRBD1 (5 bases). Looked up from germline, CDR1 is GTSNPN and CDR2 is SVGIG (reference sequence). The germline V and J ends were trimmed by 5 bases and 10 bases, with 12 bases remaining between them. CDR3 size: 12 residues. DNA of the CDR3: TGTGCCTGGGCCAGGGTGGACTCACCCCTCCACTTT. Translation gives CAWARVDSPLHF.

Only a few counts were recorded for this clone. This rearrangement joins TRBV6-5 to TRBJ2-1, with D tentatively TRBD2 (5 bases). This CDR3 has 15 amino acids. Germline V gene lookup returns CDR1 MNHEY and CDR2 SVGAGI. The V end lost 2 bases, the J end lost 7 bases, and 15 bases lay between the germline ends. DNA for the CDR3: TGTGCCAGCAGTTACGGACTCCTCAAAGGGAATGAGCAGTTCTTC. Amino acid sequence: CASSYGLLKGNEQFF.

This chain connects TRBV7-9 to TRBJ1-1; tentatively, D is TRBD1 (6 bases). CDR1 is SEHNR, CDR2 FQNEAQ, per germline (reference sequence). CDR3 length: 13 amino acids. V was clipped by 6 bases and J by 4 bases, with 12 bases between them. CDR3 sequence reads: CASRRTEGTEAFF. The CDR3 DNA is TGTGCCAGCAGGAGGACAGAGGGCACTGAAGCTTTCTTT.

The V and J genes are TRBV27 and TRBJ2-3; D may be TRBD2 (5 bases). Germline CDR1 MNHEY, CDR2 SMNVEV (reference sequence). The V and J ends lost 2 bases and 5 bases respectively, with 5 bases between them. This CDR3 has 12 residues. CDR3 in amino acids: CASSLGGDTQYF. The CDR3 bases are TGTGCCAGCAGTTTAGGAGGAGATACGCAGTATTTT.

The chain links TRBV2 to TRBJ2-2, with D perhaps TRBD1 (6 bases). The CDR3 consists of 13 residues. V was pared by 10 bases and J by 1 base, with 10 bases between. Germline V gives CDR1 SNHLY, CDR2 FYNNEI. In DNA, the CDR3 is TGTGCCACCTCGGACAGGAACACCGGGGAGCTGTTTTTT. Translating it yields CATSDRNTGELFF.

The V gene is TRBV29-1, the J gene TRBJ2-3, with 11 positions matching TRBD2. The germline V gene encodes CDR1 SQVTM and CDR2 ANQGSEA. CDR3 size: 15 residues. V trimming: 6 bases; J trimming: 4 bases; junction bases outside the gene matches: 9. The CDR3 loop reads CSVLTSGSRSDTQYF. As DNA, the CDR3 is TGCAGCGTGCTCACTAGCGGGAGTCGATCAGATACGCAGTATTTT.

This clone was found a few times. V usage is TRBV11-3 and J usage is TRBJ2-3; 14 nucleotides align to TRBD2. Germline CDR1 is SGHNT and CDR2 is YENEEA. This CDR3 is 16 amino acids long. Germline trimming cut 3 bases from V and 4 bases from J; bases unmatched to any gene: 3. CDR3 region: CASSLGLAGVADTQYF. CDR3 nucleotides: TGTGCCAGCAGCTTGGGACTAGCGGGAGTAGCAGATACGCAGTATTTT.

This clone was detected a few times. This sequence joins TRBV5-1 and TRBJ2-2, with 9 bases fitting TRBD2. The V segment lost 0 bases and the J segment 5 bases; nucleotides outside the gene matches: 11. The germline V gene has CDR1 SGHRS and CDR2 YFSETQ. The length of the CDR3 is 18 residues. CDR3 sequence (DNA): TGCGCCAGCAGCTTGGGACTCTATAGCGGGAGAGAAACCGGGGAGCTGTTTTTT. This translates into CASSLGLYSGRETGELFF.

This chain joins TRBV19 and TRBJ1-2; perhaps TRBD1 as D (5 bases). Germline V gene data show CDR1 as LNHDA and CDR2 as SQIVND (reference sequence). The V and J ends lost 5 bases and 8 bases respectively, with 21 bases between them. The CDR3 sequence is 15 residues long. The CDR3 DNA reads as TGTGCCAGTAGTCCCCGGGACTCACTCGTCTCCGGCTACACCTTC. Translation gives CASSPRDSLVSGYTF.

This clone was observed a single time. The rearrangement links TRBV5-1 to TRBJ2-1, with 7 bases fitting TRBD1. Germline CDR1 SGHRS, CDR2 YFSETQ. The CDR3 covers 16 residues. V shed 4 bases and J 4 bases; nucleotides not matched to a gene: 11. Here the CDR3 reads CASSRNSGGRYNEQFF. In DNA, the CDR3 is TGCGCCAGCAGCAGAAACTCAGGGGGTCGGTACAATGAGCAGTTCTTC.

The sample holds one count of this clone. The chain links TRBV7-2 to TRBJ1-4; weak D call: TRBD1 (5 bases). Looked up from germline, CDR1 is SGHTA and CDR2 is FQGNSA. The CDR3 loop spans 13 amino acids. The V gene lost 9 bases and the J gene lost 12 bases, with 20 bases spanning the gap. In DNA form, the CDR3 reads TGTGCCAGAAGCCAAGACCCGCTAGGGGAACTGTTTTTT. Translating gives CARSQDPLGELFF.

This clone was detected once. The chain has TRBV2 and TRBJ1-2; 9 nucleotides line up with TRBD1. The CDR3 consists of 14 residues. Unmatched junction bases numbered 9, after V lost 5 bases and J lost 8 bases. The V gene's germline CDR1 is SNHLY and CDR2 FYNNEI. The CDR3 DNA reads TGTGCCAGCAGTCCCACAGGGGGCGTTCAGGGCTACACCTTC. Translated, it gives CASSPTGGVQGYTF.

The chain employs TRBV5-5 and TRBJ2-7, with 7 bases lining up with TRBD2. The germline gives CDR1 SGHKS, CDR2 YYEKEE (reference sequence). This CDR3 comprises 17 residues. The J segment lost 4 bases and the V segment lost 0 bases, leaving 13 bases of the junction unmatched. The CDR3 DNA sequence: TGTGCCAGCAGCTTGGGCCCCCCCGGGGAGGGGAAATACGAGCAGTACTTC. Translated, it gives CASSLGPPGEGKYEQYF.

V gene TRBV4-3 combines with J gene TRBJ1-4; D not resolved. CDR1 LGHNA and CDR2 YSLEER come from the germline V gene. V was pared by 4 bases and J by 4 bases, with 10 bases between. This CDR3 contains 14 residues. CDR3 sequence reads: CASSPFGLNEKLFF. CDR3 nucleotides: TGCGCCAGCAGCCCCTTTGGACTTAATGAAAAACTGTTTTTT.